This TCR beta chain was obtained from a study of early T cells in non-severe SARS-CoV-2 infection. Study-wide context: Chains stayed unpaired after sequencing of bulk RNA from unsorted whole blood.

Study observations and caveats: Sequences matched to VDJdb favored anti-spike CD8 responses, while private and CD4 specificities were missed.

Germline V gene lookup returns CDR1 MDHEN and CDR2 SYDVKM. With V trimmed by 3 bases and J by 1 base, 14 bases remained unmatched. The CDR3 loop spans 18 amino acids. Attached unique molecular identifiers marked individual cDNA molecules. From the 5' RACE reads, TCRdb called clonotypes with MiXCR, one entry per CDR3 protein. The sample has around 49,000 distinct CDR3 sequences, roughly 12% seen once. This clonotype was detected ten times or more. The antigen remains undetermined. The sample comprised whole blood. The rearrangement joins TRBV28 to TRBJ1-2, with TRBD1 identical over 7 bases. The TCR sequence derives from an adult who was a healthcare worker with PCR-confirmed SARS-CoV-2 infection or an uninfected control (not recorded which). The CDR3: CASSFSGVGGGLNYGYTF. CDR3 nucleotide sequence: TGTGCCAGCAGTTTCTCGGGGGTTGGAGGGGGCCTTAACTATGGCTACACCTTC.